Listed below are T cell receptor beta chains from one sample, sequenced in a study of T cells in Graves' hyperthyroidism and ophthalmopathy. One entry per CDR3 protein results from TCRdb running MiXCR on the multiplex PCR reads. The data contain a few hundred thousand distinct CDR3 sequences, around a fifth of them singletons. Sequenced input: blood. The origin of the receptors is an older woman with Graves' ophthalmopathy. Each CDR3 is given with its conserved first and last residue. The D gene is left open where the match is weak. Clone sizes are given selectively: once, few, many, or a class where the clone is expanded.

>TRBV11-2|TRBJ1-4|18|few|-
CASSRTGTQAGTNEKLFF
TGTGCCAGCAGCCGTACCGGGACCCAAGCGGGAACTAATGAAAAACTGTTTTTT
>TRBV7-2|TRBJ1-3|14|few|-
CASSLNRAGNTIYF
TGTGCCAGCAGCTTAAACAGGGCTGGAAACACCATATATTTT
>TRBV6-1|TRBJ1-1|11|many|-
CASSFTGEAFF
TGTGCCAGCAGTTTTACAGGGGAAGCTTTCTTT
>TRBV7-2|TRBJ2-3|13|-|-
CASSPDGLYTQYF
TGTGCCAGCAGCCCTGACGGACTTTATACGCAGTATTTT
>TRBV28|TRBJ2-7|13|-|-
CASSLSESYEQYF
TGTGCCAGCAGTTTATCTGAGTCGTACGAGCAGTACTTC
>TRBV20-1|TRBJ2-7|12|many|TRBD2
CSARAGEYEQYF
TGCAGTGCTAGGGCGGGAGAGTACGAGCAGTACTTC
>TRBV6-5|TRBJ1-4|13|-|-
CASSYYPNEKLFF
TGTGCCAGCAGTTACTACCCTAATGAAAAACTGTTTTTT
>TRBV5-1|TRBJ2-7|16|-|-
CASSPYGVTGVHEQYF
TGCGCCAGCAGCCCCTATGGCGTCACGGGGGTCCACGAGCAGTACTTC
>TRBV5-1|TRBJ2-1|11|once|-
CASSFRGTEFF
TGCGCCAGCAGCTTCAGGGGCACTGAGTTCTTC
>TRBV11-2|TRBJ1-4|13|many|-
CASSFGFNGKLFF
TGTGCCAGCAGCTTCGGTTTCAATGGAAAACTGTTTTTT
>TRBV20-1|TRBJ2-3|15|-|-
CSAAGTEWDTDTQYF
TGCAGTGCCGCGGGGACAGAGTGGGACACAGATACGCAGTATTTT
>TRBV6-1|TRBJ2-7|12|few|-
CAGSANAHEQYF
TGTGCCGGCAGTGCCAATGCACACGAGCAGTACTTC
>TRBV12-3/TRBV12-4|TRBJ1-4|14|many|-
CASSPIATNEKLFF
TGTGCCAGCAGTCCAATTGCAACTAATGAAAAACTGTTTTTT
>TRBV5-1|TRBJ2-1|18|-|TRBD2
CASSLRTSGRDAYNEQFF
TGCGCCAGCAGCTTGCGGACTAGCGGGAGAGACGCCTACAATGAGCAGTTCTTC
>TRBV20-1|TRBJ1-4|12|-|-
CSAARGDEKLFF
TGCAGTGCCGCCCGGGGGGATGAAAAACTGTTTTTT
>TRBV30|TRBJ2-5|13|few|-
CASSWGAGETQYF
TGTGCCTCAAGCTGGGGGGCTGGAGAGACCCAGTACTTC
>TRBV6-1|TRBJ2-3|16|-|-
CASSEGLGTKADTQYF
TGTGCCAGCAGTGAGGGCTTGGGCACCAAGGCAGATACGCAGTATTTT
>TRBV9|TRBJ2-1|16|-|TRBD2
CASSVGLTSADNEQFF
TGTGCCAGCAGCGTAGGGTTGACTAGCGCAGACAATGAGCAGTTCTTC
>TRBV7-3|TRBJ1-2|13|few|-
CASSNWAKEGYTF
TGTGCCAGCAGCAATTGGGCCAAAGAGGGCTACACCTTC